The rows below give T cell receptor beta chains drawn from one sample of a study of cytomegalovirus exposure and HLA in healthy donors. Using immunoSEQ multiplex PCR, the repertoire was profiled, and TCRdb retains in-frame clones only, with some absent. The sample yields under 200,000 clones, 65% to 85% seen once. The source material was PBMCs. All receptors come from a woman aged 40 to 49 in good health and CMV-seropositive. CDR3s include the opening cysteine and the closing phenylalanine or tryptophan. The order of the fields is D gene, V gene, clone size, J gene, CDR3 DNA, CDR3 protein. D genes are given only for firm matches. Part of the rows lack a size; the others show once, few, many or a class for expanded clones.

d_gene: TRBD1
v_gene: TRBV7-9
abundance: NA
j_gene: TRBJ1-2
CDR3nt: TGTGCCAGCAGCTCGGGACAGTACTATGGCTACACCTTC
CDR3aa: CASSSGQYYGYTF

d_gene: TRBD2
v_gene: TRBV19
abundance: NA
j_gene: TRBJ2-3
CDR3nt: TGTGCCAGTAGTACGTGGCAGCGGGAGATGTCCGATACGCAGTATTTT
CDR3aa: CASSTWQREMSDTQYF

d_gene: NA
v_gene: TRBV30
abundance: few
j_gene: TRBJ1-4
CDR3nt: TGTGCCTGGAGCGGGTCAACTAATGAAAAACTGTTTTTT
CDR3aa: CAWSGSTNEKLFF

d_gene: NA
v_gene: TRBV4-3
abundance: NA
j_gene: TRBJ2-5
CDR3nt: TGCGCCAGCAGCCAAGAGCGGGCAGGCTTAACCTTCGCAACCCAGTACTTC
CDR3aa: CASSQERAGLTFATQYF

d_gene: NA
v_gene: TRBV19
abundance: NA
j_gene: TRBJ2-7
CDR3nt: TGTGCCAGTAGTATTTCGGGGGGCCCCTACGAGCAGTACTTC
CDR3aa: CASSISGGPYEQYF

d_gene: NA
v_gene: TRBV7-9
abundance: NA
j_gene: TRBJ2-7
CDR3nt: TGTGCCAGCAGCCCAGGCACAGTTGAATACGAGCAGTACTTC
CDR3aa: CASSPGTVEYEQYF

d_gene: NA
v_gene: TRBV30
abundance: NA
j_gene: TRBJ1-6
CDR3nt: TGTGCCTGGAATCAACAGGGATTCCCCTATAATTCACCCCTCCACTTT
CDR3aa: CAWNQQGFPYNSPLHF

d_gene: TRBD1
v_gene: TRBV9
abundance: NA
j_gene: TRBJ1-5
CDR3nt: TGTGCCAGCAGCGCCGGACAGGGTTCCGATCAGCCCCAGCATTTT
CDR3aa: CASSAGQGSDQPQHF

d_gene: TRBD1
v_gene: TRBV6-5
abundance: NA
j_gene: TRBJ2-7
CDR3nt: TGTGCCAGCAGTTACGAGGGGGCGAGTAACGAGCAGTACTTC
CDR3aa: CASSYEGASNEQYF

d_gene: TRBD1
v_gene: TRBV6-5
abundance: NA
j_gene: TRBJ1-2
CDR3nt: TGTGCCAGCAGTTTCCAACAGGGGGCTCACTATGGCTACACCTTC
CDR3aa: CASSFQQGAHYGYTF

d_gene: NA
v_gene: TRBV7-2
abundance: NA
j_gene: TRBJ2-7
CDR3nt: TGTGCCAGCACCCCTGAACGGGTCTCCGAGCAGTACTTC
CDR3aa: CASTPERVSEQYF

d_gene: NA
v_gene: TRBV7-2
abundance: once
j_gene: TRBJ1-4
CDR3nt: TGTGCCAGCAGCGCAGGATGGGGGGGGAATGAAAAACTGTTTTTT
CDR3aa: CASSAGWGGNEKLFF

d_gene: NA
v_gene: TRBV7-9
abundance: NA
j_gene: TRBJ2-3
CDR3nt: TGTGCCAGCAGCACAGGAGCACAGGGCTTCACAGATACGCAGTATTTT
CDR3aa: CASSTGAQGFTDTQYF

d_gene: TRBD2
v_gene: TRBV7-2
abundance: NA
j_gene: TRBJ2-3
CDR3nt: TGTGCCAGCAGCTTATCGGGACTAGCGGGAGGCACAGATACGCAGTATTTT
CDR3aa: CASSLSGLAGGTDTQYF

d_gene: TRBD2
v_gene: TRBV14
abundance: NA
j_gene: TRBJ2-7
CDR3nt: TGTGCCAGCAGCCACCCATATGGGGGAGGGTGTCTCGAGCAGTACTTC
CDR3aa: CASSHPYGGGCLEQYF

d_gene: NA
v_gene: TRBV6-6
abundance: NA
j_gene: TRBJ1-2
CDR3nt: TGTGCCAGCAGTTCGCAGTACCTCGGCTACACCTTC
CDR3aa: CASSSQYLGYTF

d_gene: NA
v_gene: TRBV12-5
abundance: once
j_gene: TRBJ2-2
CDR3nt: TGTGCTAGTGGTTTGGGGACACCCCGAGGCGGGGAGCTGTTTTTT
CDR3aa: CASGLGTPRGGELFF

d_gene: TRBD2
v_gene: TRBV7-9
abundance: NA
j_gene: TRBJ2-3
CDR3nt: TGTGCCAGCAGCTTAGGGACTAGCGGAGATACGCAGTATTTT
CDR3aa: CASSLGTSGDTQYF

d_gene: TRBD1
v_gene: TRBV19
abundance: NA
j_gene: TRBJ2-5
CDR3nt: TGTGCCAGTAGTATAATAACAGGGGCCCCAGAGACCCAGTACTTC
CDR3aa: CASSIITGAPETQYF

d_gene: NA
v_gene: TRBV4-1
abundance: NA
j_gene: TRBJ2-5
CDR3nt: TGCGCCAGCAGCCCGGAGGCTAGCCCCAGAGAAGCCCAGTACTTC
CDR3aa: CASSPEASPREAQYF

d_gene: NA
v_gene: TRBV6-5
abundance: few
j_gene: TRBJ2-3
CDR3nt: TGTGCCAGCATTGCAAGGGGAAGGTCAGATACGCAGTATTTT
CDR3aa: CASIARGRSDTQYF

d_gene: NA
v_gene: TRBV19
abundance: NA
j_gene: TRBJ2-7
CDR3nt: TGTGCCAGTAGTATATCGGCCTACAGCTCCTACGAGCAGTACTTC
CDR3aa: CASSISAYSSYEQYF

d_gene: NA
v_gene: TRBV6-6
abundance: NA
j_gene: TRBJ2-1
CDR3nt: TGTGCCAGCAGTTACTCTGGGGGCCCCTACAATGAGCAGTTCTTC
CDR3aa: CASSYSGGPYNEQFF

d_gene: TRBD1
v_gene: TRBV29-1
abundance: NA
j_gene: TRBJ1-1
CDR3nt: TGCAGCGTCACCCGGGACAGGCAAGAAGCTTTCTTT
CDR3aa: CSVTRDRQEAFF

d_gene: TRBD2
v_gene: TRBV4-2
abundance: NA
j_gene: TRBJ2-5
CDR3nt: TGTGCCAGCAGCCAAGATGTAGCCGGGAGGGCGGAGACCCAGTACTTC
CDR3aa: CASSQDVAGRAETQYF

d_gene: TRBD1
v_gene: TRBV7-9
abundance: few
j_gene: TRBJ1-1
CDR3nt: TGTGCCAGCAGCCGTGGACAGGGCCGCATGAACACTGAAGCTTTCTTT
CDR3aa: CASSRGQGRMNTEAFF

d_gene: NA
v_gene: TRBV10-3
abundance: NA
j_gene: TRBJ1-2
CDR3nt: TGTGCCATCAGTGGTATCAGTAACTATGGCTACACCTTC
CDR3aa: CAISGISNYGYTF

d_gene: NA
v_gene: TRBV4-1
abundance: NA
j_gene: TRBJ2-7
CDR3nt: TGCGCCAGCAGCCAAGAATGGTCCGGGTACGAGCAGTACTTC
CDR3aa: CASSQEWSGYEQYF

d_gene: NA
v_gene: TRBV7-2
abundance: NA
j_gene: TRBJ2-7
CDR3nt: TGTGCCAGCAGCCCCGAGGTGGGTCGGAGTTCCTACGAGCAGTACTTC
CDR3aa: CASSPEVGRSSYEQYF

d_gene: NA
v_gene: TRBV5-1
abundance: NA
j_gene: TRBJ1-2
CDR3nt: TGCGCCAGCAGCTTGGATGGGGGGGCCTCGGGGAACTATGGCTACACCTTC
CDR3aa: CASSLDGGASGNYGYTF

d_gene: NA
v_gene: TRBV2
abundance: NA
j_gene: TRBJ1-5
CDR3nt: TGTGCCAGCAGTGATGAGGGAATTCAGCCCCAGCATTTT
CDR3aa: CASSDEGIQPQHF

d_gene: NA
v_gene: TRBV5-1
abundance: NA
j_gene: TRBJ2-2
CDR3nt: TGCGCCAGCAGCCCATTAGAGTCCTCGAACACCGGGGAGCTGTTTTTT
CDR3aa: CASSPLESSNTGELFF

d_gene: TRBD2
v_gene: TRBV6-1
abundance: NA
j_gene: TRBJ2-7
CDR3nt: TGTGCCAGCAGTCTGGCAGCGGGGGCCTTCGGGCAGTACTTC
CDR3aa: CASSLAAGAFGQYF

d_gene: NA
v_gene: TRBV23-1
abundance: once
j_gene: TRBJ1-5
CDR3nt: TGCGCCAGCAGTCCCGAGGAGCCCCAGCATTTT
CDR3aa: CASSPEEPQHF

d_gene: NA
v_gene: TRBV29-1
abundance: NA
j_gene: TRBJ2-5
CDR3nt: TGCAGCCATGGACAGATTCGGGAGACCCAGTACTTC
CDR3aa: CSHGQIRETQYF

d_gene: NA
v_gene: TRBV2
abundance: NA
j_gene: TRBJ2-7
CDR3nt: TGTGCCAGCAGTGGGTCGAGTCAGGGTTACGAGCAGTACTTC
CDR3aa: CASSGSSQGYEQYF

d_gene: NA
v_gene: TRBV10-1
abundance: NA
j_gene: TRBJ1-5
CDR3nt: TGCGCCAGCAGTCTGTGGACAGCGTATAGCGATCAGCCCCAGCATTTT
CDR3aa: CASSLWTAYSDQPQHF

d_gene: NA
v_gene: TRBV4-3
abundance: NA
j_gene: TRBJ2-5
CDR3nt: TGCGCCAGCAGCCAAGTCAGGTTGGAGACCCAGTACTTC
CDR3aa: CASSQVRLETQYF